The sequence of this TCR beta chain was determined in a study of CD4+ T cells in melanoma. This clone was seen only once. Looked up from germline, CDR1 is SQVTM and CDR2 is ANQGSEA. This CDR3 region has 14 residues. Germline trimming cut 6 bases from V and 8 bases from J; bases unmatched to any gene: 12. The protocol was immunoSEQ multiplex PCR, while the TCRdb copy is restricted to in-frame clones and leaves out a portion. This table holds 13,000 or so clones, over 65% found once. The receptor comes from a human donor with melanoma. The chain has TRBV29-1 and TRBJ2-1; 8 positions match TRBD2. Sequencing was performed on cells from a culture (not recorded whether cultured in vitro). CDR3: CSVTERGGRDEQFF. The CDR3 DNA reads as TGCAGCGTGACCGAACGGGGGGGCAGGGATGAGCAGTTCTTC.